Reported below is one T cell receptor (beta chain). In the authors' methods: Amplified reference gene primers provided the basis for estimating nucleated cell counts. Sequenced by immunoSEQ multiplex PCR; TCRdb stores in-frame clones only, minus some. From that table come the V and J calls and clone size; the DNA was used to work out D and trimming. The table shows approximately 670,000 clones, with about 90% occurring only once. These data originate in a study of blood T cell repertoires in COVID-19. As for the study in general: Samples taken during acute and convalescent COVID-19 were collected in the United States, Italy and Spain. PBMCs, B-cell-depleted T cells, or T cells provided the cDNA or gDNA that made up the material.

J lost 1 base, V lost 4 bases, and 4 bases had no gene match. There are 14 residues in the CDR3. Germline CDR1 SGDLS, CDR2 YYNGEE. Material for sequencing was peripheral blood. V is TRBV9 and J is TRBJ1-1; 7 nucleotides line up with TRBD1. The source of this sequence is a woman aged 18-30 years with acute or convalescent COVID-19. The DNA for the CDR3 is TGTGCCAGCAGCCTCAGACAGGGGAACACTGAAGCTTTCTTT. It codes for CASSLRQGNTEAFF.